The T cell receptor (beta chain) under discussion was sequenced for a study of CD8+CD57+ T cells in acquired aplastic anemia. Using genomic DNA as the template, TCR beta VDJ and CDR3 profiling was carried out. TCRdb independently ran MiXCR on the reads; one entry per CDR3 protein. The repertoire holds 100,000 to 150,000 distinct CDR3 sequences, with over 45% as singletons. This clonotype has ten or more counts. Germline CDR1 reads SGHDT; CDR2 reads YYEEEE. There are 16 residues in the CDR3. The trim removed 4 bases at V and 6 bases at J, leaving 14 bases unmatched. The sample taken for sequencing was sorted CD4+, CD8+, or CD8+CD57+ T cells (not recorded which) from PBMCs. The source of this sequence is a human donor in good health, serving as a control. The gene calls are TRBV5-6 and TRBJ1-2, with 8 bases fitting TRBD1. CDR3 DNA: TGTGCCAGCAGCGGGGAGACTCTGGACAGGGTACATGGCTACACCTTC. Its translation: CASSGETLDRVHGYTF.